This is a list of T cell receptor beta chains from one sample in a study of tumor-infiltrating lymphocytes in primary liver carcinoma. Each CDR3 protein gets one entry after TCRdb re-called the multiplex PCR reads with MiXCR. The profile shows over 75,000 distinct CDR3 sequences, 55% to 75% of them singletons. Specimen: tumor-adjacent normal liver tissue. These receptors came from a man aged 35-49 years with primary liver carcinoma and hepatitis B virus infection. Both conserved end residues are part of each CDR3. D genes are given only for firm matches. Size is stated for part of the rows, as once, few or many counts, or as a class when the clone is expanded.

v_gene: TRBV6-2/TRBV6-3; abundance: many; d_gene: NA; j_gene: TRBJ2-2; CDR3aa: CASSYNPADTNTGELFF; CDR3nt: TGTGCCAGCAGTTACAACCCGGCGGATACGAACACCGGGGAGCTGTTTTTT
v_gene: TRBV6-5; abundance: NA; d_gene: NA; j_gene: TRBJ2-3; CDR3aa: CASSYSSNGVGDTQYF; CDR3nt: TGTGCCAGCAGTTACTCGAGTAACGGAGTGGGGGATACTCAGTATTTT
v_gene: TRBV29-1; abundance: NA; d_gene: NA; j_gene: TRBJ2-1; CDR3aa: CSVEDSSRRLDEQLF; CDR3nt: TGCAGCGTTGAAGATAGTAGCAGGAGACTGGATGAGCAGCTCTTC
v_gene: TRBV6-4; abundance: many; d_gene: NA; j_gene: TRBJ2-1; CDR3aa: CANHNREHYGNEQFF; CDR3nt: TGTGCCAACCACAACAGGGAACACTACGGCAATGAGCAGTTCTTC
v_gene: TRBV24-1; abundance: many; d_gene: NA; j_gene: TRBJ2-6; CDR3aa: CATSDSGVDGANVLTF; CDR3nt: TGTGCCACCAGTGATTCAGGGGTGGACGGGGCCAACGTCCTGACTTTC
v_gene: TRBV6-1; abundance: NA; d_gene: NA; j_gene: TRBJ2-3; CDR3aa: CASSGLSRDTHYF; CDR3nt: TGTGCCAGCAGTGGTCTCTCCAGAGATACGCACTATTTT
v_gene: TRBV6-1; abundance: NA; d_gene: NA; j_gene: TRBJ1-6; CDR3aa: CTSCDVGIGANSPLHF; CDR3nt: TGTACCAGCTGTGATGTGGGAATAGGGGCTAATTCACCCCTCCACTTT
v_gene: TRBV6-6; abundance: NA; d_gene: NA; j_gene: TRBJ1-3; CDR3aa: CANSFSSGNTIYF; CDR3nt: TGTGCCAACAGTTTTAGCTCTGGTAATACTATATATTTT
v_gene: TRBV12-3/TRBV12-4; abundance: once; d_gene: NA; j_gene: TRBJ1-2; CDR3aa: CASTFQNYGYTF; CDR3nt: TGTGCCAGCACTTTTCAGAACTATGGCTATACTTTC
v_gene: TRBV6-6; abundance: NA; d_gene: NA; j_gene: TRBJ2-3; CDR3aa: CASNPEGSTDTQYF; CDR3nt: TGTGCCAGCAACCCAGAGGGAAGCACAGATACGCAGTATTTT
v_gene: TRBV11-2; abundance: once; d_gene: NA; j_gene: TRBJ2-1; CDR3aa: CASSCGAAYNEQFF; CDR3nt: TGTGCCAGCAGCTGCGGGGCAGCATACAATGAGCAGTTCTTC
v_gene: TRBV29-1; abundance: medium-sized; d_gene: NA; j_gene: TRBJ1-5; CDR3aa: CSVRDNYNQPQHF; CDR3nt: TGCAGCGTTCGGGACAATTACAATCAGCCCCAGCATTTT